This T cell receptor beta chain was sequenced in a study of response to subunit inactivated influenza vaccine listed by TCRdb under 2018. Regarding the complete study: Deep quantitative T cell receptor repertoire profiling was used in the study to track responses to a trivalent subunit inactivated influenza vaccine. Paper-wide results and their limitations: According to the authors, only a limited number of new T cells may be recruited by each seasonal influenza vaccination.

Including the terminal cysteine and phenylalanine, the CDR3 comprises 13 residues. Just CDR3 DNA is preserved here, 39 bases in frame from base 1. The germline V gene yields SGHRS for CDR1 and YFSETQ for CDR2. The library came from RT-PCR. Instrument used: Illumina HiSeq 2500. In TCRdb, the public reads were trimmed at Q25 with fastp and aligned with MiXCR, with productive beta chains retained. Rows merge per CDR3 protein into single entries with the most common DNA and genes. This sample has about 520,000 distinct CDR3 sequences in its table, and about 25% of those were observed once. Jointly, the top ten make up 1.9% of the sample. This clonotype has just a few counts. The antigen it recognizes is unknown. Compared with germline, one end of the junction differs, possibly owing to a read error.

This material consisted of CD4+ T cells sorted from PBMCs, taken approximately 5 days after vaccination. The rearranged chain carries TRBV5-1 and TRBJ2-1; TRBD1 is a weak D gene call, 5 bases matching. The origin of this receptor is a middle-aged man who received an inactivated influenza vaccine. Donor details come from another sample of the same person, matched by shared clones. CDR3 loop: CACSEGAADEQFF. The DNA is as follows: TGCGCCTGCAGCGAAGGGGCTGCGGATGAGCAGTTCTTC.